These T cell receptor beta chains were read from a single sample in a study of blood T cell repertoires in COVID-19. Assay: immunoSEQ multiplex PCR; the TCRdb copy retains only in-frame clones and omits some. This table holds approximately 200,000 clones, about 88% found once. The specimen was peripheral blood. These receptors were obtained from a woman aged 55-69 years with acute or convalescent COVID-19. CDR3s include the opening cysteine and the closing phenylalanine or tryptophan. The D gene is left open where the match is weak. Clone sizes are given selectively: once, few, many, or a class where the clone is expanded.

V gene: TRBV18
J gene: TRBJ1-4
clone size: -
D gene: -
CDR3 protein: CASSPLGVPNEKLFF
CDR3 DNA: TGTGCCAGCTCACCACTCGGGGTACCTAATGAAAAACTGTTTTTT

V gene: TRBV7-2
J gene: TRBJ1-2
clone size: -
D gene: -
CDR3 protein: CASSLGGGGGGYTF
CDR3 DNA: TGTGCCAGCAGCTTAGGTGGGGGAGGAGGAGGCTACACCTTC

V gene: TRBV5-1
J gene: TRBJ2-3
clone size: many
D gene: TRBD1
CDR3 protein: CASSLGQGGSTDTQYF
CDR3 DNA: TGCGCCAGCAGCTTGGGACAGGGGGGAAGCACAGATACGCAGTATTTT

V gene: TRBV30
J gene: TRBJ1-6
clone size: -
D gene: TRBD1
CDR3 protein: CAWRGQVVSPLHF
CDR3 DNA: TGTGCCTGGAGGGGACAGGTGGTTTCACCCCTCCACTTT

V gene: TRBV30
J gene: TRBJ1-1
clone size: -
D gene: TRBD1
CDR3 protein: CAEGRGDRGEAFF
CDR3 DNA: TGTGCCGAGGGACGGGGGGACAGGGGGGAAGCTTTCTTT

V gene: TRBV4-1
J gene: TRBJ1-1
clone size: once
D gene: TRBD1
CDR3 protein: CASSQEDRGPQNTEAFF
CDR3 DNA: TGCGCCAGCAGCCAAGAAGACAGGGGCCCCCAGAACACTGAAGCTTTCTTT

V gene: TRBV10-1
J gene: TRBJ2-5
clone size: -
D gene: -
CDR3 protein: CASSDPTREGTQYF
CDR3 DNA: TGCGCCAGCAGTGACCCGACTCGTGAGGGGACCCAGTACTTC

V gene: TRBV5-1
J gene: TRBJ1-5
clone size: -
D gene: TRBD1
CDR3 protein: CASRTGTGSVQPQHF
CDR3 DNA: TGCGCCAGCAGAACCGGGACAGGGTCCGTTCAGCCCCAGCATTTT

V gene: TRBV27
J gene: TRBJ2-2
clone size: -
D gene: TRBD1
CDR3 protein: CASSLRIPGQGAIGELFF
CDR3 DNA: TGTGCCAGCAGTTTAAGGATACCGGGACAGGGGGCAATCGGGGAGCTGTTTTTT

V gene: TRBV10-2
J gene: TRBJ2-2
clone size: -
D gene: TRBD1
CDR3 protein: CASSDTGGLTGELFF
CDR3 DNA: TGCGCCAGCAGTGATACAGGGGGCTTGACCGGGGAGCTGTTTTTT

V gene: TRBV11-2
J gene: TRBJ2-1
clone size: -
D gene: -
CDR3 protein: CASSLIVSSYNEQFF
CDR3 DNA: TGTGCCAGCAGCTTAATCGTTAGCTCCTACAATGAGCAGTTCTTC

V gene: TRBV15
J gene: TRBJ2-3
clone size: -
D gene: TRBD2
CDR3 protein: CATSKGLAATDTQYF
CDR3 DNA: TGTGCCACCAGCAAAGGACTAGCTGCAACAGATACGCAGTATTTT

V gene: TRBV4-1
J gene: TRBJ1-1
clone size: -
D gene: TRBD1
CDR3 protein: CASSRLTGTGFTEAFF
CDR3 DNA: TGCGCCAGCAGCCGTCTTACCGGGACAGGGTTCACTGAAGCTTTCTTT

V gene: TRBV6-2/TRBV6-3
J gene: TRBJ2-7
clone size: -
D gene: TRBD2
CDR3 protein: CASSYSGGGSYEQYF
CDR3 DNA: TGTGCCAGCAGTTACTCTGGGGGAGGGTCCTACGAGCAGTACTTC

V gene: TRBV19
J gene: TRBJ1-2
clone size: once
D gene: -
CDR3 protein: CASTLGSKNNYGYTF
CDR3 DNA: TGTGCCAGTACCCTAGGGAGTAAAAACAACTATGGCTACACCTTC

V gene: TRBV5-1
J gene: TRBJ1-1
clone size: few
D gene: TRBD1
CDR3 protein: CASSLTGAANTEAFF
CDR3 DNA: TGCGCCAGCAGCTTGACAGGGGCCGCGAACACTGAAGCTTTCTTT

V gene: TRBV6-5
J gene: TRBJ1-2
clone size: once
D gene: -
CDR3 protein: CASSSRSHDGYTF
CDR3 DNA: TGTGCCAGCAGCTCCCGCAGTCACGATGGCTACACCTTC

V gene: TRBV28
J gene: TRBJ2-7
clone size: -
D gene: TRBD1
CDR3 protein: CASTGQGGSDEQYF
CDR3 DNA: TGTGCCAGCACGGGACAGGGAGGTTCAGACGAGCAGTACTTC

V gene: TRBV10-3
J gene: TRBJ1-1
clone size: -
D gene: TRBD1
CDR3 protein: CAISRTGTNTEAFF
CDR3 DNA: TGTGCCATCAGCCGGACAGGTACGAACACTGAAGCTTTCTTT

V gene: TRBV6-5
J gene: TRBJ1-6
clone size: -
D gene: TRBD1
CDR3 protein: CASNDDRGNSPLHF
CDR3 DNA: TGTGCCAGCAACGATGACAGGGGGAATTCACCCCTCCACTTT

V gene: TRBV5-1
J gene: TRBJ2-7
clone size: -
D gene: TRBD2
CDR3 protein: CASSLLAGGSYEQYF
CDR3 DNA: TGCGCCAGCAGCTTGCTAGCGGGAGGATCCTACGAGCAGTACTTC

V gene: TRBV11-2
J gene: TRBJ2-3
clone size: -
D gene: TRBD1
CDR3 protein: CASSRQGGGADTQYF
CDR3 DNA: TGTGCCAGCAGCCGACAGGGTGGTGGCGCAGATACGCAGTATTTT

V gene: TRBV4-1
J gene: TRBJ1-1
clone size: -
D gene: -
CDR3 protein: CASSQDLGNTEAFF
CDR3 DNA: TGCGCCAGCAGCCAAGATCTCGGGAACACTGAAGCTTTCTTT

V gene: TRBV7-6
J gene: TRBJ1-4
clone size: -
D gene: -
CDR3 protein: CASSLATGGTNEKLFF
CDR3 DNA: TGTGCCAGCAGCTTAGCAACGGGGGGAACAAATGAAAAACTGTTTTTT

V gene: TRBV24-1
J gene: TRBJ2-3
clone size: -
D gene: TRBD2
CDR3 protein: CATSLGLATDTQYF
CDR3 DNA: TGTGCCACCAGTCTGGGACTAGCCACAGATACGCAGTATTTT

V gene: TRBV10-3
J gene: TRBJ1-3
clone size: once
D gene: TRBD1
CDR3 protein: CAAGQGAGNTIYF
CDR3 DNA: TGTGCCGCGGGACAGGGGGCTGGAAACACCATATATTTT

V gene: TRBV4-3
J gene: TRBJ2-1
clone size: -
D gene: -
CDR3 protein: CASSQDPAGSYNEQFF
CDR3 DNA: TGCGCCAGCAGCCAAGATCCAGCGGGTTCCTACAATGAGCAGTTCTTC

V gene: TRBV12-3/TRBV12-4
J gene: TRBJ1-4
clone size: few
D gene: TRBD1
CDR3 protein: CASRGTGNEKLFF
CDR3 DNA: TGTGCCAGCAGGGGGACAGGGAATGAAAAACTGTTTTTT

V gene: TRBV7-9
J gene: TRBJ2-1
clone size: -
D gene: -
CDR3 protein: CASSSGLHNEQFF
CDR3 DNA: TGTGCCAGCAGCTCGGGACTCCACAATGAGCAGTTCTTC

V gene: TRBV4-2
J gene: TRBJ2-7
clone size: -
D gene: TRBD2
CDR3 protein: CASSQDDLAGEAYEQYF
CDR3 DNA: TGTGCCAGCAGCCAAGATGACCTAGCGGGGGAGGCATACGAGCAGTACTTC

V gene: TRBV19
J gene: TRBJ2-2
clone size: -
D gene: TRBD1
CDR3 protein: CASMGQGLGELFF
CDR3 DNA: TGTGCCAGTATGGGACAGGGGCTCGGGGAGCTGTTTTTT

V gene: TRBV28
J gene: TRBJ1-6
clone size: -
D gene: -
CDR3 protein: CASSFTTGGNSPLHF
CDR3 DNA: TGTGCCAGCAGTTTCACCACGGGAGGAAATTCACCCCTCCACTTT

V gene: TRBV4-2
J gene: TRBJ1-1
clone size: few
D gene: -
CDR3 protein: CASSQVAGSSEAFF
CDR3 DNA: TGTGCCAGCAGCCAAGTTGCAGGGTCCTCTGAAGCTTTCTTT

V gene: TRBV4-1
J gene: TRBJ2-3
clone size: -
D gene: TRBD2
CDR3 protein: CASSRRAAGGTDTQYF
CDR3 DNA: TGCGCCAGCAGCCGGCGGGCAGCGGGGGGCACAGATACGCAGTATTTT

V gene: TRBV4-3
J gene: TRBJ1-2
clone size: -
D gene: TRBD1
CDR3 protein: CASSQGDRAVYGYTF
CDR3 DNA: TGCGCCAGCAGCCAAGGGGACAGGGCAGTATATGGCTACACCTTC

V gene: TRBV28
J gene: TRBJ1-6
clone size: -
D gene: -
CDR3 protein: CASSLRVEATVRGNSPLHF
CDR3 DNA: TGTGCCAGCAGCCTCCGGGTCGAGGCCACGGTACGAGGAAATTCACCCCTCCACTTT

V gene: TRBV27
J gene: TRBJ2-6
clone size: -
D gene: -
CDR3 protein: CASSPLSWASGANVLTF
CDR3 DNA: TGTGCCAGCAGTCCCCTCTCTTGGGCCTCTGGGGCCAACGTCCTGACTTTC

V gene: TRBV12-3/TRBV12-4
J gene: TRBJ2-7
clone size: -
D gene: -
CDR3 protein: CASSFRVYEQYF
CDR3 DNA: TGTGCCAGCAGTTTTCGGGTATATGAGCAGTACTTC

V gene: TRBV6-5
J gene: TRBJ2-1
clone size: -
D gene: -
CDR3 protein: CASSYGLGGNEQFF
CDR3 DNA: TGTGCCAGCAGTTACGGGCTGGGTGGCAATGAGCAGTTCTTC

V gene: TRBV19
J gene: TRBJ1-1
clone size: -
D gene: -
CDR3 protein: CASTPGSEGSEAFF
CDR3 DNA: TGTGCCAGTACCCCAGGGTCTGAAGGGTCTGAAGCTTTCTTT

V gene: TRBV14
J gene: TRBJ1-1
clone size: -
D gene: -
CDR3 protein: CASSQDGEAGEAFF
CDR3 DNA: TGTGCCAGCAGCCAAGACGGGGAGGCTGGGGAAGCTTTCTTT

V gene: TRBV6-5
J gene: TRBJ1-6
clone size: -
D gene: -
CDR3 protein: CASRDSGGGSPLHF
CDR3 DNA: TGTGCCAGCAGAGATAGCGGGGGCGGTTCACCCCTCCACTTT

V gene: TRBV4-3
J gene: TRBJ2-1
clone size: -
D gene: TRBD1
CDR3 protein: CASSQGTGGHNEQFF
CDR3 DNA: TGCGCCAGCAGCCAGGGGACAGGGGGTCACAATGAGCAGTTCTTC

V gene: TRBV28
J gene: TRBJ1-3
clone size: once
D gene: TRBD1
CDR3 protein: CASGTHGTGPGNTIYF
CDR3 DNA: TGTGCCAGCGGGACCCACGGGACAGGGCCTGGAAACACCATATATTTT

V gene: TRBV28
J gene: TRBJ1-2
clone size: -
D gene: TRBD1
CDR3 protein: CASSLRDSYSF
CDR3 DNA: TGTGCCAGCAGTCTAAGGGACAGCTATTCCTTC

V gene: TRBV7-2
J gene: TRBJ1-6
clone size: -
D gene: TRBD1
CDR3 protein: CASSSTGTGLNSPLHF
CDR3 DNA: TGTGCCAGCAGCTCCACCGGGACAGGCCTTAATTCACCCCTCCACTTT

V gene: TRBV27
J gene: TRBJ1-6
clone size: -
D gene: TRBD1
CDR3 protein: CASSPLTKGANSPLHF
CDR3 DNA: TGTGCCAGCAGTCCCCTTACCAAGGGGGCGAATTCACCCCTCCACTTT

V gene: TRBV7-3
J gene: TRBJ1-3
clone size: -
D gene: TRBD1
CDR3 protein: CASSSQGTAGNTIYF
CDR3 DNA: TGTGCCAGCAGCTCACAGGGGACTGCCGGAAACACCATATATTTT

V gene: TRBV6-2/TRBV6-3
J gene: TRBJ2-5
clone size: -
D gene: -
CDR3 protein: CASSTDRTSTQYF
CDR3 DNA: TGTGCCAGCAGCACCGACAGGACAAGTACCCAGTACTTC